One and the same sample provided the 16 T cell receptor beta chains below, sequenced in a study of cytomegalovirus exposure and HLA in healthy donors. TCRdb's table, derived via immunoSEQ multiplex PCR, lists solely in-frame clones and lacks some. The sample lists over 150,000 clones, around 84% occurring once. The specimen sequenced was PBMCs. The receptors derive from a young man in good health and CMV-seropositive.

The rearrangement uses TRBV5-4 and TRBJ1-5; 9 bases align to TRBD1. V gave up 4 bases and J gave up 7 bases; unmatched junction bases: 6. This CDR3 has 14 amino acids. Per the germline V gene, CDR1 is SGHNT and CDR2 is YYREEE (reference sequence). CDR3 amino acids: CASSVQGAEQPQHF. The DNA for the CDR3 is TGTGCCAGCAGCGTACAGGGGGCAGAGCAGCCCCAGCATTTT.

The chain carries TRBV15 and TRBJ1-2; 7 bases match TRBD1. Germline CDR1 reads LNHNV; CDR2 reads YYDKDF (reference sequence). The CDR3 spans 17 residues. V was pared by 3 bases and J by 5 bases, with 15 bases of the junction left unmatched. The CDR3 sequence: CATSSPPGAGGGYGYTF. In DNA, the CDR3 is TGTGCCACCAGCAGTCCTCCGGGGGCAGGGGGTGGGTATGGCTACACCTTC.

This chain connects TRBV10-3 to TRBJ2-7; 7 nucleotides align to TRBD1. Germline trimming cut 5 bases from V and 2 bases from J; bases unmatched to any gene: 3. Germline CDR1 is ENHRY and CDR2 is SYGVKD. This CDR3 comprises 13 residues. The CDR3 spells CAISQGQTYEQYF. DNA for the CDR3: TGTGCCATCAGTCAGGGACAGACCTACGAGCAGTACTTC.

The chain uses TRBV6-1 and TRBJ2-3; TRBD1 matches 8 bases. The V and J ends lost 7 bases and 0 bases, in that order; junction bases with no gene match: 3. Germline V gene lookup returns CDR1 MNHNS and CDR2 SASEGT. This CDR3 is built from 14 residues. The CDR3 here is CASKRTGSTDTQYF. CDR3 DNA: TGTGCCAGCAAACGGACAGGGAGCACAGATACGCAGTATTTT.

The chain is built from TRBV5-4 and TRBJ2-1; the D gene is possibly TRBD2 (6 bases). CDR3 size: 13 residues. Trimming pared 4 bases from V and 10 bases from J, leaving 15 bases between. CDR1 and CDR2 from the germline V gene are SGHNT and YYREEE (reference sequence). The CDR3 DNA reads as TGTGCCAGCAGCCCCCGGGAGTCTCAGGAGCAGTTCTTC. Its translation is CASSPRESQEQFF.

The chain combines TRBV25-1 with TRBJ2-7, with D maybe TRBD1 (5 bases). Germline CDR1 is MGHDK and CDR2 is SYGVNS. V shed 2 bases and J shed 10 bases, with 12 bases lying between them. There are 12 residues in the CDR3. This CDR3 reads CASSELKGQQYF. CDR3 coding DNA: TGTGCCAGCAGTGAACTAAAGGGGCAACAGTACTTC.

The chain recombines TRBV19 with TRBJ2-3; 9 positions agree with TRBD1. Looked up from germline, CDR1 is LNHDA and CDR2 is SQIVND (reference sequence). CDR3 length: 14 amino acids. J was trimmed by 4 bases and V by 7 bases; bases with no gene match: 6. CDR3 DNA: TGTGCCAGTATCCGGGGACAGGGAGCAGATACGCAGTATTTT. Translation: CASIRGQGADTQYF.

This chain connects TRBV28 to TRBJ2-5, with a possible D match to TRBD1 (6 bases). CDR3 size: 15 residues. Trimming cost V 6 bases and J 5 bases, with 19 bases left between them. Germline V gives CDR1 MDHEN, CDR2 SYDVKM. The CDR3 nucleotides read TGTGCCAGCAGCACTACTTGGGGCCAGGGGGAGACCCAGTACTTC. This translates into CASSTTWGQGETQYF.

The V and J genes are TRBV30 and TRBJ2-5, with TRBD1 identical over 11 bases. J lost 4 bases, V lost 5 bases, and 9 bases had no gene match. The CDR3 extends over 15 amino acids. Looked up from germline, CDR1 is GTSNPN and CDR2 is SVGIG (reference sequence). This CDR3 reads CAWSLGTGGRETQYF. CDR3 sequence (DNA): TGTGCCTGGTCCCTAGGGACAGGGGGAAGAGAGACCCAGTACTTC.

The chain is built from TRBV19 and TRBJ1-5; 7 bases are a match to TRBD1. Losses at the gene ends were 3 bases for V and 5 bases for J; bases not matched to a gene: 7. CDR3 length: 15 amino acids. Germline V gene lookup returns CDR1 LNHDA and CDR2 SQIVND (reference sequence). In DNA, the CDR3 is TGTGCCAGTAGTATCCGGACAGGTTTGTATCAGCCCCAGCATTTT. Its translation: CASSIRTGLYQPQHF. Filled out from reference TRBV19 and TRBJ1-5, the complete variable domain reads DGGITQSPKYLFRKEGQNVTLSCEQNLNHDAMYWYRQDPGQGLRLIYYSQIVNDFQKGDIAEGYSVSREKKESFPLTVTSAQKNPTAFYLCASSIRTGLYQPQHFGDGTRLSIL.

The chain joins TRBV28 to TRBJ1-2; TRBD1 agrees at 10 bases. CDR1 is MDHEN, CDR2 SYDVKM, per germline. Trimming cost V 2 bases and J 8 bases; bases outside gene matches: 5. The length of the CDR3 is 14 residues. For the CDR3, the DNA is TGTGCCAGCAGTTTAGGGGGGACAGGGGTCGGCTACACCTTC. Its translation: CASSLGGTGVGYTF.

CDR3 DNA: TGCAGTGCCCCCCAGGGAAACACCATATATTTT. Protein product: CSAPQGNTIYF. The chain combines TRBV20-1 with TRBJ1-3; D is unclear. This CDR3 contains 11 residues. CDR1 and CDR2 (germline): DFQATT, SNEGSKA (reference sequence). Trimming pared 6 bases from V and 4 bases from J, leaving 7 bases between.

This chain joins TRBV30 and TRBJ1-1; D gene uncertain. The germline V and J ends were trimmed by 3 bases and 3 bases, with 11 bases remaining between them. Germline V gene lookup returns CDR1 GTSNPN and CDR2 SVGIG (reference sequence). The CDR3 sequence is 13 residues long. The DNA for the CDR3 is TGTGCCTGGAGCGCCAGGTTTGACACTGAAGCTTTCTTT. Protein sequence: CAWSARFDTEAFF.

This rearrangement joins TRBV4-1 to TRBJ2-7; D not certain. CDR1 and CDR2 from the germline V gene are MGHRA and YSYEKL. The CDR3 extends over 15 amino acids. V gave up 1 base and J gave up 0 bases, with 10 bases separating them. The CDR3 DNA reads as TGCGCCAGCAGCCAAGCGAGAGGAGCCTCCTACGAGCAGTACTTC. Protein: CASSQARGASYEQYF.

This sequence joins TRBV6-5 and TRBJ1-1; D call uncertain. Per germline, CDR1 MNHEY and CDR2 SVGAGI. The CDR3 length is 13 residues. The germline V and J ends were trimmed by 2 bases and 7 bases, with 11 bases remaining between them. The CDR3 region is CASSYIPGYEAFF. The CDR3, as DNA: TGTGCCAGCAGTTACATCCCCGGGTATGAAGCTTTCTTT.

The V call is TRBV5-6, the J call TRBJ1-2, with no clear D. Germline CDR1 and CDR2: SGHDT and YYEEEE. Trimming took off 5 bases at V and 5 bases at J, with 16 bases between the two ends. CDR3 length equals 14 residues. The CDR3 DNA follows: TGTGCCAGCAGTTCCGACACGGATCTTTATGGCTACACCTTC. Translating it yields CASSSDTDLYGYTF.